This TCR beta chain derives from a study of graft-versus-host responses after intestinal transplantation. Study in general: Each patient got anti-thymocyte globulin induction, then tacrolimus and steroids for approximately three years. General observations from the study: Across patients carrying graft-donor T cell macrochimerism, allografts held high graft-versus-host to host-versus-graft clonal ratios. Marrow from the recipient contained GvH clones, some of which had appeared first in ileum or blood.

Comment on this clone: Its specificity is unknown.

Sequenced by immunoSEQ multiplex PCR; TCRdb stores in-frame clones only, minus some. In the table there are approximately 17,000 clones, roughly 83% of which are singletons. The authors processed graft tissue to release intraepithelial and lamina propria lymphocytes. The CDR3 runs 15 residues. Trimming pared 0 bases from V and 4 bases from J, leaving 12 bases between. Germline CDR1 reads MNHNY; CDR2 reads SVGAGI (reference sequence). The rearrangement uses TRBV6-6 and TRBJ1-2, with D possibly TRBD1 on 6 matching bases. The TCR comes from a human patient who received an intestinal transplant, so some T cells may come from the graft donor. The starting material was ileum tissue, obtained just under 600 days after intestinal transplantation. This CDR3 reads CASSYSLQGAYGYTF. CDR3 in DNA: TGTGCCAGCAGTTACTCGTTACAGGGCGCCTATGGCTACACCTTC.